Each of the 4 T cell receptor beta chains below was sequenced from the same sample in a study of cytomegalovirus exposure and HLA in healthy donors. Repertoires were generated with immunoSEQ multiplex PCR, while TCRdb's copy carries only in-frame clones and drops some. The repertoire holds around 120,000 clones, with 75% to 90% as singletons. Sequencing input: PBMCs. The receptors come from a man aged 18 to 30 in good health and CMV-seropositive.

V is TRBV7-9 and J is TRBJ2-1; no definite D call. The CDR3 loop spans 15 amino acids. V gave up 2 bases and J gave up 4 bases, with 12 bases separating them. Germline V CDR1 and CDR2: SEHNR, FQNEAQ (reference sequence). The CDR3 reads CASSLFPDTYNEQFF. Here the CDR3 DNA reads TGTGCCAGCAGCTTATTCCCCGATACTTACAATGAGCAGTTCTTC.

The sample holds one count of this clone. The V and J genes are TRBV6-4 and TRBJ1-4, with TRBD1 identical over 10 bases. This CDR3 is 20 amino acids long. Germline values: CDR1 MRHNA, CDR2 SNTAGT. The junction had 14 bases not matched to a gene; V was cut back by 0 bases and J by 4 bases. DNA for the CDR3: TGTGCCAGCAGTGACTCGAAAAAGCCGGCCCGGACAGGGGGTAATGAAAAACTGTTTTTT. It yields the protein CASSDSKKPARTGGNEKLFF.

The V call is TRBV4-1, the J call TRBJ2-1; 7 nucleotides line up with TRBD1. The CDR3 loop spans 14 amino acids. Germline CDR1 and CDR2: MGHRA and YSYEKL. V trimming: 6 bases; J trimming: 3 bases; junction bases outside the gene matches: 5. CDR3 region: CASRGQSFYNEQFF. Here the CDR3 DNA reads TGCGCCAGCAGGGGACAGTCCTTCTACAATGAGCAGTTCTTC.

This CDR3 is CASSLVGGSSSGANVLTF. The CDR3 DNA follows: TGTGCCAGCAGCTTAGTGGGAGGATCCAGCTCTGGGGCCAACGTCCTGACTTTC. This rearrangement joins TRBV7-6 to TRBJ2-6, with D perhaps matching TRBD2 (6 bases). The germline V gene has CDR1 SGHVS and CDR2 FNYEAQ. CDR3 size: 18 residues. The V gene lost 1 base and the J gene lost 0 bases, with 13 bases spanning the gap.